The 8 T cell receptor beta chains listed next were all sequenced from one sample in a study of chemoradiotherapy in HPV16-positive cancers. Measured with immunoSEQ multiplex PCR; TCRdb has only the in-frame clones, and not every one. The table shows about 66,000 clones, with about 90% occurring only once. The sequences come from blood, collected from a patient who underwent chemoradiotherapy. The receptors derive from a human donor with HPV-associated anogenital cancer.

The chain uses TRBV4-1 and TRBJ1-2; 7 bases are a match to TRBD1. The CDR3 runs to 17 residues. V gave up 5 bases and J gave up 5 bases; unmatched junction bases: 17. Germline CDR1 is MGHRA and CDR2 is YSYEKL. In DNA form, the CDR3 reads TGCGCCAGCAGCTCAGCCGGGACAGCTGGGGCTGGATATGGCTACACCTTC. Its translation is CASSSAGTAGAGYGYTF.

The chain uses TRBV6-1 and TRBJ1-6; D is uncertain. The CDR3 is made up of 16 amino acids. Deletions cut 4 bases from V and 5 bases from J, with 15 bases between. CDR1 is MNHNS and CDR2 is SASEGT in the germline V gene. CDR3 sequence (DNA): TGTGCCAGCAGTGCAATAGTGATTATGGATAATTCACCCCTCCACTTT. Its translation is CASSAIVIMDNSPLHF.

The CDR3 DNA is TGTGCCAGCAGCTCCCGCGGCGGCATGGGCTCTAATGAAAAACTGTTTTTT. It specifies CASSSRGGMGSNEKLFF. The genes are TRBV5-4 and TRBJ1-4; D is uncertain. The CDR3 contains 17 residues. Germline V gene data show CDR1 as SGHNT and CDR2 as YYREEE (reference sequence). The germline V and J ends were trimmed by 3 bases and 3 bases, with 18 bases remaining between them. Variable domain in full (rest from reference TRBV5-4 and TRBJ1-4): ETGVTQSPTHLIKTRGQQVTLRCSSQSGHNTVSWYQQALGQGPQFIFQYYREEENGRGNFPPRFSGLQFPNYSSELNVNALELDDSALYLCASSSRGGMGSNEKLFFGSGTQLSVL.

The V call is TRBV19, the J call TRBJ1-1; perhaps TRBD1 as D (5 bases). Germline CDR1 is LNHDA and CDR2 is SQIVND (reference sequence). With 3 bases removed from V and 7 bases from J, the gap between germline ends came to 15 bases. This CDR3 comprises 14 residues. As DNA, the CDR3 is TGTGCCAGTAGTATTGCTGAGGGGATGGGTGAAGCTTTCTTT. The encoded protein is CASSIAEGMGEAFF.

Only a few counts were recorded for this clone. This chain uses TRBV6-5 with TRBJ1-6; 11 bases map to TRBD1. V lost 8 bases and J lost 9; bases outside the gene matches: 3. This CDR3 is 13 amino acids long. Germline lookup yields CDR1 MNHEY and CDR2 SVGAGI. CDR3 region: CASRGTGGSPLHF. As DNA, the CDR3 is TGTGCCAGCCGCGGGACAGGGGGTTCACCCCTCCACTTT.

The V gene is TRBV13, the J gene TRBJ1-1, with D unresolved. Germline V CDR1 and CDR2: PRHDT, FYEKMQ (reference sequence). V gave up 5 bases and J gave up 7 bases, with 17 bases separating them. There are 14 residues in the CDR3. The CDR3 is CASSVGVGGYEAFF. In nucleotides, the CDR3 is TGTGCCAGCAGCGTGGGCGTGGGAGGGTATGAAGCTTTCTTT.

The V gene is TRBV10-3, the J gene TRBJ2-4, with 8 bases fitting TRBD2. The J segment lost 2 bases and the V segment lost 0 bases, leaving 3 bases of the junction unmatched. Germline V CDR1 and CDR2: ENHRY, SYGVKD. CDR3 size: 16 residues. The CDR3 loop reads CAISESLAGTKNIQYF. The CDR3 DNA sequence: TGTGCCATCAGTGAGTCGTTAGCGGGGACCAAAAACATTCAGTACTTC.

This clone has a single count. The rearrangement joins TRBV14 to TRBJ1-1, with a possible D match to TRBD1 (6 bases). This CDR3 spans 15 amino acids. Trimming removed 4 bases from V and 4 bases from J, with 16 bases in between. The germline V gene has CDR1 SGHDN and CDR2 FVKESK. CDR3 sequence reads: CASSRGGRLLTEAFF. The DNA of the CDR3 is TGTGCCAGCAGCCGTGGGGGCAGGCTGCTCACTGAAGCTTTCTTT.